This T cell receptor beta chain was recorded in a study of cytomegalovirus exposure and HLA in healthy donors. General study findings and limits: In vitro data verified three CMV-associated chains as specific for CMV antigens. DRB1 showed the most TCR associations and HLA-C the fewest in a later analysis, as rates varied by HLA locus. Presence/absence results assume similar sequencing depth per donor, which may not hold.

About this clone itself: Antigen: not known.

The CDR3 consists of 13 residues. CDR1 is MDHEN and CDR2 is SYDVKM in the germline V gene. V shed 6 bases and J 6 bases; nucleotides not matched to a gene: 7. The PCR ran on 60 Vbeta and 13 Jbeta primers. Profiling relied on immunoSEQ multiplex PCR, and the TCRdb table lists in-frame clones only, not all of them. The data show roughly 150,000 clones, 65% to 80% seen once. This receptor was identified in a young man in good health and CMV-seronegative. This sequence joins TRBV28 and TRBJ2-7, with 8 nucleotides matching TRBD2. The sequenced material came from PBMCs. CDR3 nucleotides: TGTGCCAGCAGCCACGAGCGGGAGACCGAGCAGTACTTC. Residues: CASSHERETEQYF.